These 16 T cell receptor beta chains originate from one sample sequenced in a study of spatial heterogeneity in lung cancer. As to time point: sample taken at primary tumor resection. TCRdb independently ran MiXCR on the 5' RACE reads; one entry per CDR3 protein. The sample contains over a thousand distinct CDR3 sequences, approximately 16% of which appear only once. These receptors have no known antigen. Whole-study results and caveats: The study found that expanded intratumoral alpha and beta TCR counts tracked tumor mutation counts.

Sequencing used lung tumor tissue, obtained at surgery. The receptor source for this set is a female donor with early-stage non-small cell lung cancer.

The CDR3 DNA sequence: TGCGCCAGCAGTGAGTCTCGAGTTCGTGGTGACAATGAGCAGTTCTTC. Its protein is CASSESRVRGDNEQFF. V and J are TRBV10-1 and TRBJ2-1; D unresolved. CDR3 length equals 16 residues. Per germline, CDR1 WNHNN and CDR2 SYGVQD (reference sequence). Trimming pared 0 bases from V and 5 bases from J, leaving 14 bases between.

This clonotype was counted ten times or more. V usage is TRBV10-2 and J usage is TRBJ2-5; maybe TRBD2 (6 bases). CDR1 and CDR2 from the germline V gene are WSHSY and SAAADI. Trimming shortened V by 5 bases and J by 5 bases, and 24 bases separated the two germline ends. The CDR3 has 17 residues. The CDR3 nucleotides read TGCGCCAGCAGTCCGGGAGTATGGATCTCCCTCAGGGAGACCCAGTACTTC. Translated, it gives CASSPGVWISLRETQYF.

Within the sample, this clonotype is large. This chain links TRBV6-1 with TRBJ2-2; D gene ambiguous. The germline CDR1 and CDR2 sequences are MNHNS and SASEGT. The length of the CDR3 is 15 residues. The V and J ends lost 7 bases and 2 bases respectively, with 14 bases between them. The CDR3 region is CASMFGGPNTGELFF. CDR3 nucleotides: TGTGCCAGCATGTTTGGTGGACCCAACACCGGGGAGCTGTTTTTT.

The chain carries TRBV2 and TRBJ2-4; D not certain. V was shortened by 6 bases and J by 0 bases, with 9 bases between the two germline ends. This CDR3 is 14 amino acids long. Germline V gene sequence: CDR1 SNHLY, CDR2 FYNNEI. CDR3 residues: CASRVLIAKNIQYF. CDR3 DNA: TGTGCCAGCAGGGTTTTGATAGCCAAAAACATTCAGTACTTC.

This clonotype is labeled as large. The V and J genes are TRBV6-1 and TRBJ1-5, with a possible D match to TRBD1 (6 bases). This CDR3 spans 13 amino acids. Germline V gene lookup returns CDR1 MNHNS and CDR2 SASEGT. Deletions cut 6 bases from V and 5 bases from J, with 11 bases between. The CDR3 DNA reads as TGTGCCAGCAGCGCGGACAGATATCAGCCCCAGCATTTT. Residues: CASSADRYQPQHF.

This clonotype was observed a handful of times. The chain joins TRBV30 to TRBJ1-6; no reliable D call. With 4 bases removed from V and 3 bases from J, the gap between germline ends came to 7 bases. Germline V gene lookup returns CDR1 GTSNPN and CDR2 SVGIG (reference sequence). The CDR3 extends over 13 amino acids. In DNA form, the CDR3 reads TGTGCCTGGAAGGGAGACTATAATTCACCCCTCCACTTT. It is translated as CAWKGDYNSPLHF. The full variable domain, its missing parts supplied by reference TRBV30 and TRBJ1-6, is SQTIHQWPATLVQPVGSPLSLECTVEGTSNPNLYWYRQAAGRGLQLLFYSVGIGQISSEVPQNLSASRPQDRQFILSSKKLLLSDSGFYLCAWKGDYNSPLHFGNGTRLTVT.

This clonotype is categorized as hyperexpanded (1% or more). The chain recombines TRBV6-1 with TRBJ2-1; tentative D call: TRBD2 (6 bases). Trimming took off 9 bases at V and 1 base at J, with 13 bases between the two ends. The CDR3 length is 14 residues. Per the germline V gene, CDR1 is MNHNS and CDR2 is SASEGT. The CDR3 region is CASLSGQSYNEQFF. The CDR3 DNA follows: TGTGCCAGTCTTAGCGGCCAATCCTACAATGAGCAGTTCTTC.

Sample share makes this clonotype medium-sized (0.01 to 0.1%). V and J are TRBV7-8 and TRBJ2-1; D is uncertain. Germline CDR1 reads SGHVS; CDR2 reads FQNEAQ. This CDR3 has 18 amino acids. The ends were cut back, 5 bases at V and 0 bases at J, with 20 bases in the middle. The CDR3 sequence: CASSPGLDRLSSYNEQFF. The DNA of the CDR3 is TGTGCCAGCAGCCCCGGGTTGGATCGACTTAGCTCCTACAATGAGCAGTTCTTC.

This clonotype is deemed medium-sized. The chain uses TRBV28 and TRBJ2-5, with 12 positions matching TRBD2. The CDR3 extends over 15 amino acids. After removal of 2 bases from V and 3 bases from J, the junction contained 1 base not matched to a gene. The germline V gene encodes CDR1 MDHEN and CDR2 SYDVKM. The CDR3 DNA reads TGTGCCAGCAGTTTACTAGCGGGAGGGAAAGAGACCCAGTACTTC. Its translation is CASSLLAGGKETQYF.

This clonotype is classed as large. The chain couples TRBV6-1 to TRBJ2-7, with TRBD1 matching 9 bases. The V gene's germline CDR1 is MNHNS and CDR2 SASEGT. The ends lost 6 bases at V and 4 bases at J; junction bases unmatched: 10. This CDR3 spans 15 amino acids. CDR3 loop: CASRAPTGGRYEQYF. The DNA for the CDR3 is TGTGCCAGCAGGGCGCCGACAGGGGGAAGGTACGAGCAGTACTTC.

This clonotype is medium-sized by share. The chain couples TRBV5-1 to TRBJ2-5; D may match TRBD1 or TRBD2 (5 bases each). V lost 0 bases and J 4 bases, leaving 13 bases between the germline ends. Germline assignment: CDR1 SGHRS and CDR2 YFSETQ. This CDR3 is built from 15 residues. CDR3 region: CASSLEGTNGETQYF. The CDR3 DNA reads TGCGCCAGCAGCTTGGAAGGGACGAACGGAGAGACCCAGTACTTC.

This clonotype was counted at least ten times. This chain links TRBV4-2 with TRBJ1-2, with a possible D match to TRBD1 (6 bases). This CDR3 comprises 14 residues. Germline V gene sequence: CDR1 LGHNA, CDR2 YNFKEQ. Trimming left V 2 bases short and J 3 bases short, with 10 bases between. CDR3 bases: TGTGCCAGCAGCCAACCGGACAGAGACTATGGCTACACCTTC. Translated: CASSQPDRDYGYTF.

This clonotype was counted a few times. The rearrangement joins TRBV4-3 to TRBJ2-1, with D perhaps matching TRBD2 (5 bases). Germline V gene data show CDR1 as LGHNA and CDR2 as YSLEER. V lost 1 base and J 10 bases, leaving 8 bases between the germline ends. The CDR3 runs to 12 residues. CDR3 region: CASSQGPGEQFF. The CDR3 DNA sequence: TGCGCCAGCAGCCAAGGTCCGGGGGAGCAGTTCTTC.

This clonotype was seen only a few times. This sequence joins TRBV12-3 or TRBV12-4 and TRBJ1-2; D not certain. V lost 4 bases, J lost 4 bases, and 10 bases lay in between. The CDR3 runs to 13 residues. As DNA, the CDR3 is TGTGCCAGCAGTTCGCAGGCATCCTATGGCTACACCTTC. Encoded protein: CASSSQASYGYTF.

This clonotype is medium-sized (0.01 to 0.1%) by share. The V gene is TRBV3-1, the J gene TRBJ2-5, with a possible D match to TRBD1 (5 bases). CDR1 is LGHDT and CDR2 is YNNKEL in the germline V gene (reference sequence). This CDR3 has 14 residues. The V end was cut by 5 bases, the J end by 0 bases, with 10 bases between. CDR3 in DNA: TGTGCCAGCAGCTTTGTGACAGACCAAGAGACCCAGTACTTC. This gives the protein CASSFVTDQETQYF.

This clonotype is labeled as large. The CDR3 DNA reads TGTGCCAGCAGCCTTCAGGGTGGGGAGCAGTACTTC. It codes for CASSLQGGEQYF. The chain uses TRBV7-6 and TRBJ2-7; the D gene is possibly TRBD1 (5 bases). Germline V gene data show CDR1 as SGHVS and CDR2 as FNYEAQ. The CDR3 loop spans 12 amino acids. V was pared by 5 bases and J by 7 bases, with 12 bases between.